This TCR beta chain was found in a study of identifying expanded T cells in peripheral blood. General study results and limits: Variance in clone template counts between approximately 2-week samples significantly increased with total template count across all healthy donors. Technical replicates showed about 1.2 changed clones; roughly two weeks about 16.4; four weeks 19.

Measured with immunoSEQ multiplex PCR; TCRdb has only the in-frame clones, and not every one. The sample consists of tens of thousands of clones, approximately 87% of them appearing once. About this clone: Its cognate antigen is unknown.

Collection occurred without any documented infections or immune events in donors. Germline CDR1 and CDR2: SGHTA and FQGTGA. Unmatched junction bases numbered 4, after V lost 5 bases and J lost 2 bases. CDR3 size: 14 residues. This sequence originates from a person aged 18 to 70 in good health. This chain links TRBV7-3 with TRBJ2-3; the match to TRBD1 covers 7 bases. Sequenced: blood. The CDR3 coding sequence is TGTGCCAGCAGCCGGGACAGAGCCACAGATACGCAGTATTTT. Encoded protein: CASSRDRATDTQYF.